This TCR beta chain was identified during a study of regulatory dendritic cells for organ transplantation. Study results and caveats: Naive CD4+ and CD8+ repertoires were highly diverse; memory CD8+ was most oligoclonal.

V was shortened by 2 bases and J by 5 bases, with 16 bases between the two germline ends. Germline V gene lookup returns CDR1 SEHNR and CDR2 FQNEAQ (reference sequence). The CDR3 length is 15 residues. This clone has just a few counts. Its matching antigen is unknown. This table comes from immunoSEQ multiplex PCR, and its TCRdb copy is limited to in-frame clones, with some not included. The sample shows 3,500 to 4,500 clones, 59% of them seen only once. Allogeneic regulatory or mature dendritic cells were co-cultured for 4 to 6 days with CFSE-labeled sorted T cells at 1:10. The TCR was taken from a human donor in good health. V usage is TRBV7-9 and J usage is TRBJ2-7; D is perhaps TRBD1 (6 bases). Sequenced: memory CD8+ T cells from blood cultured with dendritic cells. Subset in this sample: CD45RO+ memory T cells. CDR3 in amino acids: CASSLLGQGLNEQYF. CDR3 nucleotide sequence: TGTGCCAGCAGCTTACTGGGGCAGGGGTTAAACGAGCAGTACTTC. Looking up the rest from reference TRBV7-9 and TRBJ2-7 gives the full variable domain: DTGVSQNPRHKITKRGQNVTFRCDPISEHNRLYWYRQTLGQGPEFLTYFQNEAQLEKSRLLSDRFSAERPKGSFSTLEIQRTEQGDSAMYLCASSLLGQGLNEQYFGPGTRLTVT.